These 19 T cell receptor beta chains originate from one sample sequenced in a study of early T cells in non-severe SARS-CoV-2 infection. TCRdb recomputed calls from the 5' RACE reads with MiXCR, one row per CDR3 protein. This sample has 60,000 or so distinct CDR3 sequences; 8.7% occur once, and the top ten carry approximately 4%. Material: whole blood, obtained at baseline. These receptors all come from an adult who was a healthcare worker with PCR-confirmed SARS-CoV-2 infection or an uninfected control (not recorded which).

This clonotype was counted a few times. The genes are TRBV11-2 and TRBJ2-5; 7 bases agree with TRBD1. V lost 3 bases to trimming and J lost 5 bases; unmatched junction nucleotides: 0. Germline V gives CDR1 SGHAT, CDR2 FQNNGV. This CDR3 region has 12 residues. CDR3 region: CASSLGQETQYF. In DNA form, the CDR3 reads TGTGCCAGCAGCTTGGGACAGGAGACCCAGTACTTC.

This chain joins TRBV7-8 and TRBJ2-5; no firm D call. The germline gives CDR1 SGHVS, CDR2 FQNEAQ. Between the trimmed V and J ends, which lost 1 base and 1 base, there was a span of 10 bases. CDR3 size: 15 residues. CDR3 coding DNA: TGTGCCAGCAGCTTAGAGATCTCATCCCAAGAGACCCAGTACTTC. Translating it yields CASSLEISSQETQYF.

This clonotype was counted between two and nine times. This chain connects TRBV6-1 to TRBJ1-3, with TRBD1 matching over 8 bases. V dropped 8 bases and J dropped 2; count of bases not matched to a gene: 8. The CDR3 contains 15 residues. Per the germline V gene, CDR1 is MNHNS and CDR2 is SASEGT. CDR3 nucleotides: TGTGCCAGCGGAGATTGGACAGGGCCTGGAAACACCATATATTTT. Translated, it gives CASGDWTGPGNTIYF.

This clonotype was recorded at least ten times. V and J are TRBV6-6 and TRBJ1-6; no reliable D call. This CDR3 is 14 amino acids long. Trimming took off 4 bases at V and 0 bases at J, with 4 bases between the two ends. Germline CDR1 and CDR2: MNHNY and SVGAGI (reference sequence). The CDR3 sequence is CASSSSSYNSPLHF. The CDR3 DNA reads TGTGCCAGCAGTTCGAGCTCCTATAATTCACCCCTCCACTTT.

Comments on this clonotype: A junction boundary mismatches the germline segment, possibly from a read error. The V and J genes are TRBV6-5 and TRBJ1-2, with D uncertain. Germline CDR1 and CDR2: MNHEY and SVGAGI. The CDR3 runs to 11 residues. The CDR3 protein is CASSYMARLFF. CDR3 nucleotides: TGTGCCAGCAGTTACATGGCACGACTGTTCTTC.

This clonotype occurred many times. J is TRBJ2-7 and V is TRBV11-2, with unresolved D. Trimming pared 1 base from V and 5 bases from J, leaving 3 bases between. Looked up from germline, CDR1 is SGHAT and CDR2 is FQNNGV. This CDR3 spans 11 amino acids. The CDR3 DNA sequence: TGTGCCAGCAGCTTAGTCCACGAGCAGTACTTC. Translated: CASSLVHEQYF.

This clonotype came up many times. J is TRBJ2-5 and V is TRBV20-1, with a weak D call TRBD1 (5 bases). CDR3 length equals 13 residues. V was trimmed by 0 bases and J by 3 bases, leaving 8 bases between them. Germline CDR1 is DFQATT and CDR2 is SNEGSKA (reference sequence). CDR3: CSARDQGKETQYF. Here the CDR3 DNA reads TGCAGTGCTAGAGATCAGGGAAAAGAGACCCAGTACTTC.

This chain joins TRBV7-9 and TRBJ1-5; no clear D gene. The CDR3 has 11 amino acids. CDR1 is SEHNR and CDR2 is FQNEAQ in the germline V gene (reference sequence). The V end lost 10 bases, the J end lost 8 bases, and 12 bases lay between the germline ends. CDR3: CATGRTEPQHF. CDR3 bases: TGTGCCACCGGACGGACGGAGCCCCAGCATTTT.

In this sample, this clonotype turned up once. The V call is TRBV4-1, the J call TRBJ2-1; 8 bases align to TRBD1. The CDR3 runs to 16 residues. CDR1 and CDR2 (germline): MGHRA, YSYEKL. V lost 3 bases, J lost 2 bases, and 6 bases stayed unmatched. CDR3 bases: TGCGCCAGCAGCCAGAGACAGGGGCATCCCTACAATGAGCAGTTCTTC. Translated: CASSQRQGHPYNEQFF.

This clonotype has a single count. The rearrangement uses TRBV13 and TRBJ1-2; a possible D gene is TRBD1 (5 bases). Germline CDR1 PRHDT, CDR2 FYEKMQ (reference sequence). The CDR3 is 15 residues long. Trimming left V 0 bases short and J 4 bases short, with 12 bases between. The CDR3 DNA follows: TGTGCCAGCAGCTTAGGCCCTCCGGGGCCCTATGGCTACACCTTC. This sequence encodes CASSLGPPGPYGYTF. Together with reference TRBV13 and TRBJ1-2, the CDR3 gives the full variable domain: AAGVIQSPRHLIKEKRETATLKCYPIPRHDTVYWYQQGPGQDPQFLISFYEKMQSDKGSIPDRFSAQQFSDYHSELNMSSLELGDSALYFCASSLGPPGPYGYTFGSGTRLTVV.

This clonotype occurred a few times. The rearrangement links TRBV6-5 to TRBJ1-2; TRBD1 might be the D (5 bases). Germline loops: CDR1 MNHEY, CDR2 SVGAGI. V shed 0 bases and J shed 4 bases, with 9 bases lying between them. The CDR3 is 14 amino acids. The CDR3 nucleotides read TGTGCCAGCAGTTACTCCGGCAGGGTCTATGGCTACACCTTC. It yields the protein CASSYSGRVYGYTF.

The J gene is TRBJ2-7, the V gene TRBV10-3; D is ambiguous. Trimming pared 4 bases from V and 3 bases from J, leaving 13 bases between. The CDR3 has 14 residues. The V gene's germline CDR1 is ENHRY and CDR2 SYGVKD. CDR3 residues: CAISASDLLYEQYF. The CDR3, as DNA: TGTGCCATCAGTGCCTCGGACCTCCTCTACGAGCAGTACTTC.

This clonotype was detected many times. The chain couples TRBV29-1 to TRBJ2-4, with TRBD1 matching 8 bases. Germline V gene sequence: CDR1 SQVTM, CDR2 ANQGSEA. The ends lost 4 bases at V and 7 bases at J; junction bases unmatched: 9. There are 14 residues in the CDR3. The CDR3 DNA sequence: TGCAGCGTTGGCGAACAGGGGGGCGGGAACATTCAGTACTTC. Its protein is CSVGEQGGGNIQYF.

This chain joins TRBV5-6 and TRBJ2-5; 8 nucleotides align to TRBD2. The J segment lost 1 base and the V segment lost 2 bases, leaving 1 base of the junction unmatched. The CDR3 contains 14 residues. Germline V lookup: CDR1 SGHDT, CDR2 YYEEEE. DNA of the CDR3: TGTGCCAGCAGCTTACTAGCGGCCCAAGAGACCCAGTACTTC. Its protein is CASSLLAAQETQYF. Based on the CDR3 plus reference TRBV5-6 and TRBJ2-5, the full variable domain is DAGVTQSPTHLIKTRGQQVTLRCSPKSGHDTVSWYQQALGQGPQFIFQYYEEEERQRGNFPDRFSGHQFPNYSSELNVNALLLGDSALYLCASSLLAAQETQYFGPGTRLLVL.

This clonotype was counted a few times. The V and J genes are TRBV20-1 and TRBJ2-7; TRBD1 agrees at 7 bases. V trimming: 6 bases; J trimming: 5 bases; junction bases outside the gene matches: 10. The CDR3 consists of 13 residues. CDR1 and CDR2 from the germline V gene are DFQATT and SNEGSKA (reference sequence). CDR3 sequence reads: CSAAQPDRDEQYF. CDR3 DNA sequence: TGCAGTGCCGCCCAGCCCGACAGGGACGAGCAGTACTTC.

V gene TRBV11-2 combines with J gene TRBJ2-1; perhaps D is TRBD1 or TRBD2 (6 bases each). V was cut by 4 bases and J by 4 bases, with 20 bases left in between. In germline, CDR1 is SGHAT, CDR2 FQNNGV. This CDR3 contains 17 residues. The CDR3 DNA is TGTGCCAGCAGCTCCATAGCCCCGGGGGCAAAATACAATGAGCAGTTCTTC. Translation gives CASSSIAPGAKYNEQFF.

This chain uses TRBV7-2 with TRBJ2-2; D is perhaps TRBD2 (5 bases). With 0 bases removed from V and 6 bases from J, the gap between germline ends came to 5 bases. Germline V lookup: CDR1 SGHTA, CDR2 FQGNSA. This CDR3 is 13 amino acids long. CDR3 residues: CASSLARAGELFF. Written as DNA, the CDR3 is TGTGCCAGCAGCTTAGCGCGGGCCGGGGAGCTGTTTTTT.

This clonotype has a count of ten or more. The chain employs TRBV13 and TRBJ1-3; possible D gene TRBD1, 5 bases. The ends were cut back, 3 bases at V and 3 bases at J, with 9 bases in the middle. The CDR3 loop spans 14 amino acids. Germline CDR1 PRHDT, CDR2 FYEKMQ (reference sequence). The CDR3 DNA follows: TGTGCCAGCAGCTTGGGGACTCTTGGAAACACCATATATTTT. This codes for CASSLGTLGNTIYF.

This clonotype was counted between two and nine times. The chain joins TRBV7-9 to TRBJ2-2; perhaps TRBD2 as D (6 bases). The CDR3 is 16 amino acids. V lost 5 bases and J lost 7, with 20 bases in between. The germline V gene encodes CDR1 SEHNR and CDR2 FQNEAQ (reference sequence). The CDR3 DNA reads as TGTGCCAGCAGCCGCCTTCGCGGGACTTCCCTCGGGGAGCTGTTTTTT. Its translation is CASSRLRGTSLGELFF.